The clone carrying this T cell receptor (beta chain) was counted at least ten times. Its target is not known. These data belong to a study of T cell repertoires in cytomegalovirus infection. Study-level background: Public TCR beta signatures marked donors with CMV infection and the matching HLA. Study results and caveats: HLA-C-restricted TCR beta clonotypes specific for CMV led the ex vivo response. People with CMV and the relevant HLA were identified by cumulative public TCR beta family frequency.

Each CDR3 protein is one row after TCRdb ran MiXCR on the reads. The sample has 290,000 or so distinct CDR3 sequences, roughly a tenth seen once. In germline, CDR1 is KGHDR, CDR2 SFDVKD. J was trimmed by 7 bases and V by 3 bases; bases with no gene match: 10. The CDR3 covers 16 residues. The source material was PBMCs. The sequence derives from a human donor in good health (CMV status not recorded). Some clones in this sample may be carry-over from other donors' samples. This chain joins TRBV24-1 and TRBJ2-3; 9 nucleotides align to TRBD2. Here the CDR3 DNA reads TGTGCCACCAGTGATAGAGCGGGGGGCCATACGTATACGCAGTATTTT. Protein product: CATSDRAGGHTYTQYF.